The T cell receptor beta chain described here comes from a study of blood T cell repertoires in COVID-19. The overall study: Spain, Italy and the United States supplied samples that represented acute and convalescent COVID-19. Sources were T cells, B-cell-depleted T cells, or PBMCs; the material itself was cDNA or gDNA.

The germline V and J ends were trimmed by 3 bases and 6 bases, with 21 bases remaining between them. In germline, CDR1 is SGHVS, CDR2 FQNEAQ. The CDR3 runs to 16 residues. This clone was seen just once. Original processing notes: The authors estimated nucleated cell counts from reference gene primer amplification. Measured with immunoSEQ multiplex PCR; TCRdb has only the in-frame clones, and not every one. The V and J calls and clone size are taken from that table; D and trimming were inferred from the DNA. The sample holds 69,000 or so clones, nearly 90% seen once. Material for sequencing was peripheral blood. The sequence came from a man aged 45-65 years with acute or convalescent COVID-19. This chain links TRBV7-8 with TRBJ2-7; a weak D match, TRBD2 (5 bases). CDR3 loop: CASSFPDFGRDGEQYF. The CDR3 DNA is TGTGCCAGCAGCTTTCCGGACTTTGGGAGAGACGGCGAGCAGTACTTC.